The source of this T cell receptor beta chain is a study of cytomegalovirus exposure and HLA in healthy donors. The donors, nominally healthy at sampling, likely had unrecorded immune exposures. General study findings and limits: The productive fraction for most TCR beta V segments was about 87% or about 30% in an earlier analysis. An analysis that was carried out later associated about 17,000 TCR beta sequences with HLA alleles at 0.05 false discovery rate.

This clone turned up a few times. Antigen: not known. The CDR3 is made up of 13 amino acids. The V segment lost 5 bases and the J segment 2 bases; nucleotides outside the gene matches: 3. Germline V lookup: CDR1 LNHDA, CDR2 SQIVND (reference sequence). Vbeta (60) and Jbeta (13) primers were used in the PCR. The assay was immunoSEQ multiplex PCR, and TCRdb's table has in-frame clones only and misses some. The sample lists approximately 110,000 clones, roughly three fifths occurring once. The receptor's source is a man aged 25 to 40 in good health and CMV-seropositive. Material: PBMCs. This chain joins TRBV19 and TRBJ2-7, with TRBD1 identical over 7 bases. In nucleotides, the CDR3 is TGTGCCAGTAGTCGGGACAGAACCTACGAGCAGTACTTC. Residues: CASSRDRTYEQYF.